This T cell receptor (beta chain) appears in the sequencing data of a study of shared clonotypes between healthy human individuals. Findings of the study overall: For sorted subsets, rarefaction showed incomplete sequencing despite large depth. On the whole, naive subsets had larger estimated richness than memory subsets had.

Here immunoSEQ multiplex PCR was the method, and the copy in TCRdb shows in-frame clones only, minus some. This table has some 2,000,000 clones, more than 90% appearing once. As regards this clone: As yet, its antigen is unknown.

V lost 1 base to trimming and J lost 8 bases, with 18 bases between them. The CDR3 loop spans 15 amino acids. Germline V gene sequence: CDR1 SGHRS, CDR2 YFSETQ. The specimen sequenced was naive CD4+ T cells sorted from blood. Documented subset: CD45RA+ positively selected. The receptor was isolated from a man aged 18 to 29 in good health. The chain uses TRBV5-1 and TRBJ1-2; possible D gene TRBD1, 6 bases. The CDR3 DNA follows: TGCGCCAGCAGCTTGTCTGGACAGCCGTCCTGGGGCTACACCTTC. This gives the protein CASSLSGQPSWGYTF.